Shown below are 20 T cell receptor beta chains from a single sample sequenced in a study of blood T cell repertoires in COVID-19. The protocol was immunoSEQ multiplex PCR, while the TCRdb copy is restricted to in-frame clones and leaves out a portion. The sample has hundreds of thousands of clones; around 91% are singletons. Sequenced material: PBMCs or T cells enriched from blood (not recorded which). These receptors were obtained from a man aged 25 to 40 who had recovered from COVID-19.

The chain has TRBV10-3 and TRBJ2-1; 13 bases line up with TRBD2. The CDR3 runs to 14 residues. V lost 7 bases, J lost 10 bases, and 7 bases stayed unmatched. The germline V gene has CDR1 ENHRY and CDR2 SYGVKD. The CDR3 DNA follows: TGTGCCATCAAAGGGACTAGCGGGAACGAGGAGCAGTTCTTC. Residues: CAIKGTSGNEEQFF.

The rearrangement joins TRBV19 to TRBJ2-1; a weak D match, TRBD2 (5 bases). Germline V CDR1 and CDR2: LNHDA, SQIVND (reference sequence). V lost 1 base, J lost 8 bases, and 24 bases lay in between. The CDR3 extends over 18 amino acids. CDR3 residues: CASSIAPSSRGHKHEQFF. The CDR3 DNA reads TGTGCCAGTAGTATAGCCCCTAGCTCCCGGGGTCATAAGCATGAGCAGTTCTTC.

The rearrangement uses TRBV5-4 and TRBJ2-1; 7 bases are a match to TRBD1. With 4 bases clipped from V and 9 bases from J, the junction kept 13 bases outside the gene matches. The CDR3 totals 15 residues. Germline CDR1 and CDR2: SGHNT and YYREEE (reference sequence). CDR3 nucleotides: TGTGCCAGCAGCACAAAACAGGGGTTAGATGGTGAGCAGTTCTTC. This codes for CASSTKQGLDGEQFF.

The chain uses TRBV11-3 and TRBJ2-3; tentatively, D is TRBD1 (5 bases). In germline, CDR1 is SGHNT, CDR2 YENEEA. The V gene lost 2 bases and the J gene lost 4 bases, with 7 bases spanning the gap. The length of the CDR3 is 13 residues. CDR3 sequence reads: CASSLFRADTQYF. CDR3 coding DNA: TGTGCCAGCAGCTTATTCAGGGCAGATACGCAGTATTTT.

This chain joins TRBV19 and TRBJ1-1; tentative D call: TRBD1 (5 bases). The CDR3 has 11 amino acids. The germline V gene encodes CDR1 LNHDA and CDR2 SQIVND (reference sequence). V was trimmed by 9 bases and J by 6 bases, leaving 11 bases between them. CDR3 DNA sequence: TGTGCCAGCCAGGACATGTCTGAAGCTTTCTTT. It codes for CASQDMSEAFF. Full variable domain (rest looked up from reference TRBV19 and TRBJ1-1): DGGITQSPKYLFRKEGQNVTLSCEQNLNHDAMYWYRQDPGQGLRLIYYSQIVNDFQKGDIAEGYSVSREKKESFPLTVTSAQKNPTAFYLCASQDMSEAFFGQGTRLTVV.

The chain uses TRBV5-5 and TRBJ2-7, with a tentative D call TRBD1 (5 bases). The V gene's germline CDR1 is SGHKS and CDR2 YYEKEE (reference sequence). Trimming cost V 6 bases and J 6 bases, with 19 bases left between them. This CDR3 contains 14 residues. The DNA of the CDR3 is TGTGCCAGCAAGCCCAGACAGTCCCTCGGCGAGCAGTACTTC. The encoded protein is CASKPRQSLGEQYF. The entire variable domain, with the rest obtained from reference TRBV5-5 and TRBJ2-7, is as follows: DAGVTQSPTHLIKTRGQQVTLRCSPISGHKSVSWYQQVLGQGPQFIFQYYEKEERGRGNFPDRFSARQFPNYSSELNVNALLLGDSALYLCASKPRQSLGEQYFGPGTRLTVT.

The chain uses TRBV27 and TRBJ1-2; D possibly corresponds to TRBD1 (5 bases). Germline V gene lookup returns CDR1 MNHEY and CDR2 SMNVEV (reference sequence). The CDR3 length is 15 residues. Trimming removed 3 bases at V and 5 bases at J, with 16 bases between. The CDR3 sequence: CASSFGTSGRYGYTF. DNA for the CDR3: TGTGCCAGCAGTTTCGGGACTTCAGGAAGGTATGGCTACACCTTC.

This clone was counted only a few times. This CDR3 reads CASSTDRPGELFF. The CDR3 DNA reads TGTGCCAGTAGTACCGACAGGCCCGGGGAGCTGTTTTTT. The chain employs TRBV19 and TRBJ2-2; perhaps TRBD1 as D (6 bases). V lost 4 bases and J lost 6, with 9 bases in between. The CDR3 sequence is 13 residues long. The germline CDR1 and CDR2 sequences are LNHDA and SQIVND (reference sequence).

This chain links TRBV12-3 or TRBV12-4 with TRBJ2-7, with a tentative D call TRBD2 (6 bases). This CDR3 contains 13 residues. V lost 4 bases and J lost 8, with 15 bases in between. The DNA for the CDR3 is TGTGCCAGCAGTTCCGGGACTCCCAAGCAGCAGTACTTC. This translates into CASSSGTPKQQYF.

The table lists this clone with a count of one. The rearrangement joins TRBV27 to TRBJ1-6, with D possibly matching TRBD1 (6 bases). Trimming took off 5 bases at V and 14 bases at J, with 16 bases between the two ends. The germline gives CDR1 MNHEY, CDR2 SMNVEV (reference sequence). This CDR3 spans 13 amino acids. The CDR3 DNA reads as TGTGCCAGCAGTGAGCTAGCCAGGGGTTCCCTCCACTTT. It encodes CASSELARGSLHF.

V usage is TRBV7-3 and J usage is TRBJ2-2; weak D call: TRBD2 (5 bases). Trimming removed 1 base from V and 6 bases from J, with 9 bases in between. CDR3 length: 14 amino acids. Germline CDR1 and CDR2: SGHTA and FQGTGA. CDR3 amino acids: CASSLNGVAGELFF. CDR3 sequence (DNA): TGTGCCAGCAGCTTAAACGGGGTGGCCGGGGAGCTGTTTTTT.

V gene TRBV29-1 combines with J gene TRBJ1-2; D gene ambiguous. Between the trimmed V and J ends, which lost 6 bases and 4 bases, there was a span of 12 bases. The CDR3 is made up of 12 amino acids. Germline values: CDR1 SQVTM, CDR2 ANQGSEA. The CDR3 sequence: CSVADITYGYTF. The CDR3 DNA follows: TGCAGCGTAGCGGATATCACCTATGGCTACACCTTC.

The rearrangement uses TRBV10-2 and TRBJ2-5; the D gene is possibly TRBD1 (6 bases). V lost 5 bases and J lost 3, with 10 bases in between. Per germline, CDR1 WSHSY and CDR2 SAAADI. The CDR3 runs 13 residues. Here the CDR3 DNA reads TGCGCCAGCAGTCCAACAGGGAAAGAGACCCAGTACTTC. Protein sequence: CASSPTGKETQYF.

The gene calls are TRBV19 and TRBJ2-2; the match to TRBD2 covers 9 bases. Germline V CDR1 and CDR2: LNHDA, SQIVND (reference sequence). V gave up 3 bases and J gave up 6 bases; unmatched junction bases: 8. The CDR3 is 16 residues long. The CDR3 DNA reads TGTGCCAGTAGTATTTCTGGTGCGGGAGGGGCCGGGGAGCTGTTTTTT. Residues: CASSISGAGGAGELFF. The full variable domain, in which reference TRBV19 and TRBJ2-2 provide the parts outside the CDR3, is DGGITQSPKYLFRKEGQNVTLSCEQNLNHDAMYWYRQDPGQGLRLIYYSQIVNDFQKGDIAEGYSVSREKKESFPLTVTSAQKNPTAFYLCASSISGAGGAGELFFGEGSRLTVL.

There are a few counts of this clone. The CDR3 reads CASSWTGGGVNTEAFF. The CDR3 region has the DNA TGTGCCAGCAGCTGGACAGGGGGCGGGGTGAACACTGAAGCTTTCTTT. The chain combines TRBV5-8 with TRBJ1-1; 11 nucleotides line up with TRBD1. Germline CDR1 SGHTS, CDR2 YDEGEE. The junction had 4 bases not matched to a gene; V was cut back by 3 bases and J by 0 bases. The CDR3 runs 16 residues. The variable domain in full, with the rest retrieved from reference TRBV5-8 and TRBJ1-1, is EAGVTQSPTHLIKTRGQQATLRCSPISGHTSVYWYQQALGLGLQFLLWYDEGEERNRGNFPPRFSGRQFPNYSSELNVNALELEDSALYLCASSWTGGGVNTEAFFGQGTRLTVV.

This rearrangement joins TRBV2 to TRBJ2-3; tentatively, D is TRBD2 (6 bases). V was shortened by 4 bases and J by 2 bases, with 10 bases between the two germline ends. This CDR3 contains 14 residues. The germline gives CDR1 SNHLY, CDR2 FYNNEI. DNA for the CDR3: TGTGCCAGCAGTGCGGGCGGGATCACAGATACGCAGTATTTT. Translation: CASSAGGITDTQYF.

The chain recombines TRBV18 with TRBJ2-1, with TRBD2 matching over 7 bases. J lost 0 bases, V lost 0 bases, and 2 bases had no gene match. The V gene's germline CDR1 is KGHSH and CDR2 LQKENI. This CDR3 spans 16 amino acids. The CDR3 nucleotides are TGTGCCAGCTCACCACCGGGGGGGGTCTCCTACAATGAGCAGTTCTTC. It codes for CASSPPGGVSYNEQFF.

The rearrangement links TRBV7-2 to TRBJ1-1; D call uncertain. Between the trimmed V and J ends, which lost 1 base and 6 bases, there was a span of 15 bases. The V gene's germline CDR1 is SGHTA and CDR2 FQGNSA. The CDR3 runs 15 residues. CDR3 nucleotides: TGTGCCAGCAGCTTAGTTGCTAGGGTGGGAGCTGAAGCTTTCTTT. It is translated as CASSLVARVGAEAFF.

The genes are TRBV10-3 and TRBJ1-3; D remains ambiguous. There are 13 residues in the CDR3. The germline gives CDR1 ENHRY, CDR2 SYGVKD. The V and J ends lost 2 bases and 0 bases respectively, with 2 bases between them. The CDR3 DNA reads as TGTGCCATCAGTGAGCTCTCTGGAAACACCATATATTTT. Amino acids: CAISELSGNTIYF.

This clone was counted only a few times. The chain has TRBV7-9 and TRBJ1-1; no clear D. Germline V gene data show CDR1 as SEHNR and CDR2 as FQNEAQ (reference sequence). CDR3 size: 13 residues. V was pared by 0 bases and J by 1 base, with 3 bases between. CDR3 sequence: CASSLAQNTEAFF. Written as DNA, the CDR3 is TGTGCCAGCAGCTTAGCACAGAACACTGAAGCTTTCTTT.